Each of the 23 T cell receptor beta chains below was sequenced from the same sample in a study of T-cell reconstitution after alpha-beta-depleted transplantation in children (dated by TCRdb to the mid-2010s). This sample's treatment or condition label indicates: allogeneic hematopoietic cell transplantation with graft depleted of TCRalphabeta T cells and CD19 B cells. The method behind the library was PCR. The sequencer was an Illumina HiSeq 2500. To normalize quantification of the TCRbeta repertoire, the TCR libraries were built with molecular barcoding that relied on unique molecular identifiers. TCRdb reanalyzed the raw reads on its own, using fastp at Q25 for trimming and MiXCR for clone calling, and kept in-frame beta chains. When rows share a CDR3 protein, they turn into one entry using the most common DNA and genes. Recorded for this sample are fewer than 750,000 distinct CDR3 sequences; approximately 30% of them occurred a single time. The ten largest clones take up less than 40% of the sample.

The sample was PBMCs, taken before TCRalphabeta/CD19-depleted stem cell transplant. The receptors here all came from a boy under two years old with Wiskott-Aldrich syndrome, due to receive a stem cell transplant.

The chain has TRBV28 and TRBJ2-3, with D perhaps assigned TRBD1 or TRBD2 (7 bases each). In germline, CDR1 is MDHEN, CDR2 SYDVKM. Between the trimmed V and J ends, which lost 7 bases and 0 bases, there was a span of 14 bases. The CDR3 consists of 15 residues. The chain's CDR3 is CASTQGGYSTDTQYF. DNA for the CDR3: TGTGCCAGCACCCAGGGGGGGTATAGCACAGATACGCAGTATTTT. The full variable domain, completed using reference TRBV28 and TRBJ2-3, is DVKVTQSSRYLVKRTGEKVFLECVQDMDHENMFWYRQDPGLGLRLIYFSYDVKMKEKGDIPEGYSVSREKKERFSLILESASTNQTSMYLCASTQGGYSTDTQYFGPGTRLTVL.

This clonotype was seen only a few times. V usage is TRBV7-9 and J usage is TRBJ1-1; unclear D gene. Germline assignment: CDR1 SEHNR and CDR2 FQNEAQ (reference sequence). CDR3 length equals 14 residues. The V end lost 5 bases, the J end lost 4 bases, and 14 bases lay between the germline ends. CDR3 DNA sequence: TGTGCCAGCAGCAGAACAAGAAGTGGCACTGAAGCTTTCTTT. This gives the protein CASSRTRSGTEAFF. Full variable domain (remainder filled in from reference TRBV7-9 and TRBJ1-1): DTGVSQNPRHKITKRGQNVTFRCDPISEHNRLYWYRQTLGQGPEFLTYFQNEAQLEKSRLLSDRFSAERPKGSFSTLEIQRTEQGDSAMYLCASSRTRSGTEAFFGQGTRLTVV.

The rearrangement uses TRBV4-2 and TRBJ2-1; TRBD2 agrees at 12 bases. With 3 bases clipped from V and 5 bases from J, the junction kept 2 bases outside the gene matches. The CDR3 sequence is 15 residues long. CDR1 is LGHNA, CDR2 YNFKEQ, per germline. The CDR3: CASSQTSGSDNEQFF. For the CDR3, the DNA is TGTGCCAGCAGCCAGACTAGCGGGAGCGACAATGAGCAGTTCTTC.

The V gene is TRBV5-1, the J gene TRBJ2-7, with TRBD2 as a possible D gene (5 bases). The V end lost 4 bases, the J end lost 0 bases, and 11 bases lay between the germline ends. CDR3 length equals 14 residues. Germline CDR1 and CDR2: SGHRS and YFSETQ. The CDR3 region is CASSPVGDSYEQYF. Written as DNA, the CDR3 is TGCGCCAGCAGCCCGGTCGGGGACTCCTACGAGCAGTACTTC.

The CDR3 DNA reads TGTGCCAGCAGCATTTACAGGGGAGGCAATCAGCCCCAGCATTTT. Its protein product is CASSIYRGGNQPQHF. The chain links TRBV7-2 to TRBJ1-5, with 7 nucleotides matching TRBD1. Germline V CDR1 and CDR2: SGHTA, FQGNSA. This CDR3 region has 15 residues. Trimming took 5 bases from V and 2 from J; bases not matched to a gene: 6.

This clonotype has a count of ten or more. The chain couples TRBV29-1 to TRBJ2-3; D not certain. This CDR3 has 12 residues. The V gene's germline CDR1 is SQVTM and CDR2 ANQGSEA. V shed 3 bases and J shed 1 base, with 5 bases lying between them. The CDR3 nucleotides are TGCAGCGTTGACACGGGCACAGATACGCAGTATTTT. Its translation: CSVDTGTDTQYF.

The rearrangement joins TRBV6-2 or TRBV6-3 to TRBJ2-2, with no clear D. V was clipped by 0 bases and J by 3 bases, with 11 bases between them. CDR3 size: 16 residues. Germline V gene data show CDR1 as MNHEY and CDR2 as SVGEGT. The CDR3: CASSYSYLIDTGELFF. CDR3 in DNA: TGTGCCAGCAGTTACTCGTATTTGATAGACACCGGGGAGCTGTTTTTT.

The rearrangement joins TRBV28 to TRBJ2-7, with 8 bases fitting TRBD2. Trimming removed 6 bases from V and 1 base from J; junction bases left unmatched: 17. Germline CDR1 reads MDHEN; CDR2 reads SYDVKM. This CDR3 comprises 18 residues. CDR3 protein: CASSLVIAGRLVSYEQYF. DNA of the CDR3: TGTGCCAGCAGCCTTGTTATAGCGGGAAGGTTGGTATCCTACGAGCAGTACTTC.

V usage is TRBV5-1 and J usage is TRBJ2-7; D is unclear. The CDR3 totals 15 residues. The V end was cut by 1 base, the J end by 1 base, with 12 bases between. Germline CDR1 SGHRS, CDR2 YFSETQ. The CDR3 loop reads CASSLLSGVSYEQYF. The CDR3 coding sequence is TGCGCCAGCAGCTTGTTGTCTGGGGTTTCCTACGAGCAGTACTTC.

The gene calls are TRBV6-1 and TRBJ2-1; 10 bases are shared with TRBD2. J lost 7 bases, V lost 6 bases, and 3 bases had no gene match. The CDR3 extends over 13 amino acids. In germline, CDR1 is MNHNS, CDR2 SASEGT. CDR3 amino acids: CASRSGRGNEQFF. The CDR3, as DNA: TGTGCCAGCAGGAGCGGGAGGGGGAATGAGCAGTTCTTC.

This clonotype came up a few times. The J gene is TRBJ1-5, the V gene TRBV5-8, with D possibly being TRBD1 (6 bases). Germline CDR1 reads SGHTS; CDR2 reads YDEGEE. CDR3 size: 16 residues. V was cut by 3 bases and J by 1 base, with 14 bases left in between. DNA for the CDR3: TGTGCCAGCAGCTCCAAGGGGGTTAGGAGCAATCAGCCCCAGCATTTT. Protein: CASSSKGVRSNQPQHF.

This clonotype was detected a few times. The rearrangement links TRBV7-9 to TRBJ2-1; 10 nucleotides match TRBD2. V lost 5 bases and J lost 6; bases outside the gene matches: 10. The CDR3 covers 16 residues. The germline V gene encodes CDR1 SEHNR and CDR2 FQNEAQ (reference sequence). The CDR3 sequence is CASSPRGLAFPNEQFF. DNA of the CDR3: TGTGCCAGCAGCCCACGGGGACTAGCGTTCCCCAATGAGCAGTTCTTC.

The CDR3 DNA reads TGCAGCGTTGAGCCACCACAAGAGACCCAGTACTTC. Its translation is CSVEPPQETQYF. The rearrangement links TRBV29-1 to TRBJ2-5, with no clear D. Germline lookup yields CDR1 SQVTM and CDR2 ANQGSEA. This CDR3 is built from 12 residues. V was cut by 3 bases and J by 2 bases, with 7 bases left in between.

Only a few counts were recorded for this clonotype. CDR3 amino acids: CASTRTPGQAGTEAFF. The CDR3 DNA sequence: TGCGCCAGCACCAGAACCCCGGGACAGGCGGGCACTGAAGCTTTCTTT. The chain combines TRBV5-1 with TRBJ1-1; 8 bases agree with TRBD1. This CDR3 is built from 16 residues. Germline values: CDR1 SGHRS, CDR2 YFSETQ. The ends lost 6 bases at V and 4 bases at J; junction bases unmatched: 14.

This clonotype occurred a few times. The genes are TRBV12-3 or TRBV12-4 and TRBJ2-4; D not resolved. The CDR3 is 18 residues long. Trimming stripped 5 bases from V and 0 bases from J, with 20 bases between. CDR3 sequence (DNA): TGTGCCAGCAGTCCCCGGTCCGTGGGTTACTTAGCCAAAAACATTCAGTACTTC. It yields the protein CASSPRSVGYLAKNIQYF.

The chain couples TRBV27 to TRBJ2-7; 9 nucleotides line up with TRBD1. The V and J ends lost 1 base and 5 bases, in that order; junction bases with no gene match: 6. The CDR3 runs to 15 residues. The germline V gene encodes CDR1 MNHEY and CDR2 SMNVEV (reference sequence). The CDR3 spells CASSLWGQGLHEQYF. Here the CDR3 DNA reads TGTGCCAGCAGTTTATGGGGACAGGGTCTCCACGAGCAGTACTTC.

Only a few counts were recorded for this clonotype. The chain uses TRBV20-1 and TRBJ2-7, with D perhaps given as TRBD1 or TRBD2 (5 bases each). The germline V gene has CDR1 DFQATT and CDR2 SNEGSKA (reference sequence). This CDR3 has 15 amino acids. The V end was cut by 0 bases, the J end by 2 bases, with 14 bases between. The CDR3 loop reads CSARDPGRSAYEQYF. The CDR3 nucleotides are TGCAGTGCTAGAGATCCGGGACGGAGTGCCTACGAGCAGTACTTC.

The chain employs TRBV20-1 and TRBJ2-5; TRBD2 matches at 8 bases. Germline loops: CDR1 DFQATT, CDR2 SNEGSKA (reference sequence). The CDR3 covers 13 residues. V gave up 2 bases and J gave up 1 base; unmatched junction bases: 0. In DNA, the CDR3 is TGCAGTGCTAGACTAGCGGGCCAAGAGACCCAGTACTTC. Encoded protein: CSARLAGQETQYF.

The chain joins TRBV15 to TRBJ2-3; 12 bases align to TRBD1. Looked up from germline, CDR1 is LNHNV and CDR2 is YYDKDF (reference sequence). V was clipped by 4 bases and J by 6 bases; unmatched bases: 11. This CDR3 region has 17 residues. The CDR3 DNA follows: TGTGCCACCAGCACACCGTTGTACGGGACAGGGGGCGATACGCAGTATTTT. Amino acid sequence: CATSTPLYGTGGDTQYF.

This rearrangement joins TRBV3-1 to TRBJ1-2; no clear D gene. The CDR3 is 15 amino acids. Deletions cut 1 base from V and 0 bases from J, with 9 bases between. Germline CDR1 is LGHDT and CDR2 is YNNKEL (reference sequence). CDR3 DNA: TGTGCCAGCAGCCAAGTTACGGGAGCTAACTATGGCTACACCTTC. This gives the protein CASSQVTGANYGYTF. The full variable domain, completed using reference TRBV3-1 and TRBJ1-2, is DTAVSQTPKYLVTQMGNDKSIKCEQNLGHDTMYWYKQDSKKFLKIMFSYNNKELIINETVPNRFSPKSPDKAHLNLHINSLELGDSAVYFCASSQVTGANYGYTFGSGTRLTVV.

This clonotype was picked up a small number of times. J is TRBJ1-1 and V is TRBV10-2; D remains ambiguous. The V gene lost 5 bases and the J gene lost 5 bases, with 12 bases spanning the gap. Germline CDR1 and CDR2: WSHSY and SAAADI. The CDR3 runs to 13 residues. CDR3 sequence: CASSQGRWTEAFF. The CDR3 coding sequence is TGCGCCAGCAGTCAAGGGCGTTGGACTGAAGCTTTCTTT.

Of note for this clonotype: Mismatch with germline at one junction end may stem from a read error. This rearrangement joins TRBV27 to TRBJ2-2; the match to TRBD1 covers 7 bases. The CDR3 totals 16 residues. The germline V gene encodes CDR1 MNHEY and CDR2 SMNVEV (reference sequence). CDR3 nucleotide sequence: TGTGCCAGCAGTAAACCGACAGGGCGAGGGACCGGGGAGCTGTTCTTT. This gives the protein CASSKPTGRGTGELFF.

The sample holds a few counts of this clonotype. V is TRBV4-2 and J is TRBJ2-1; 11 positions match TRBD2. J was trimmed by 7 bases and V by 4 bases; bases with no gene match: 9. The germline V gene has CDR1 LGHNA and CDR2 YNFKEQ. The CDR3 length is 16 residues. The CDR3 DNA is TGTGCCAGCAGCCCCCTCCTAGCGGGAGGTAGGAATGAGCAGTTCTTC. Translation: CASSPLLAGGRNEQFF.